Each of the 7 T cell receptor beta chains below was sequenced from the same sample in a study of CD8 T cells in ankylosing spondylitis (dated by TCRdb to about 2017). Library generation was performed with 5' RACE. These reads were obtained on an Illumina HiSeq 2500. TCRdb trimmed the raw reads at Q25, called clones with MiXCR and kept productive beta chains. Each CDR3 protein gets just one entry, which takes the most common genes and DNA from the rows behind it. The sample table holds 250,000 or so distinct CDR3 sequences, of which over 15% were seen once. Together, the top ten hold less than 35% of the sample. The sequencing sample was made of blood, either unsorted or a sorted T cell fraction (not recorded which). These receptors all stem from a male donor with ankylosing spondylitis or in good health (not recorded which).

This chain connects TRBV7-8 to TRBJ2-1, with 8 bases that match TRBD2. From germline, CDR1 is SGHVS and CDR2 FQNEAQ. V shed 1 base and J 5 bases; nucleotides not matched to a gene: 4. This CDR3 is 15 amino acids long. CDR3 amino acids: CASSLVGSGNNEQFF. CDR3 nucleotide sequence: TGTGCCAGCAGCTTAGTGGGTAGCGGGAACAATGAGCAGTTCTTC.

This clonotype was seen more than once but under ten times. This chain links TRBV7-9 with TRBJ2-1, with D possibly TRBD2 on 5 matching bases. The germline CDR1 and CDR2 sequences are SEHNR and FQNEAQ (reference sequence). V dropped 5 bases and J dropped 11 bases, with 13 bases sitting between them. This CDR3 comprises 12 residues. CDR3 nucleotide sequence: TGTGCCAGCAGCATAAAGACGGGAAAGCAGTTCTTC. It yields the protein CASSIKTGKQFF.

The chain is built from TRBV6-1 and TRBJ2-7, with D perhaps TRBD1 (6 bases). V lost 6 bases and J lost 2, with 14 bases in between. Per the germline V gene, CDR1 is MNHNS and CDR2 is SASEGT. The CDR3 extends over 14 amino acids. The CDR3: CASRPDSNTYEQYF. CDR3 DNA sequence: TGTGCCAGCAGACCGGACAGTAACACCTACGAGCAGTACTTC.

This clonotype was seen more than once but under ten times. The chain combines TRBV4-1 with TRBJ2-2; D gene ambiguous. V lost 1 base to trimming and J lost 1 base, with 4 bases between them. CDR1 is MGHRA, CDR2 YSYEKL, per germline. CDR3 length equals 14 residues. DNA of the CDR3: TGCGCCAGCAGCCAAGCTCGGAACACCGGGGAGCTGTTTTTT. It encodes CASSQARNTGELFF.

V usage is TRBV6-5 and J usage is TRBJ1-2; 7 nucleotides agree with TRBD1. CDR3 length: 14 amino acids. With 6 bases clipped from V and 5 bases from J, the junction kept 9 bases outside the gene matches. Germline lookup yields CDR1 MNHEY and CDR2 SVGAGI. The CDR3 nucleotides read TGTGCCAGCAGCTTAGGACAGGTGGGGTATGGCTACACCTTC. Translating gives CASSLGQVGYGYTF.

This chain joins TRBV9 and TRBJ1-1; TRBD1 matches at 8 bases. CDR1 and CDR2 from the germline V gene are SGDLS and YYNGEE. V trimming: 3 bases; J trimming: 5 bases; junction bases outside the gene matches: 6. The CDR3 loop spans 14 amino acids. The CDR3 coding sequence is TGTGCCAGCAGCGCCGGACAGGGTGGAACTGAAGCTTTCTTT. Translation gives CASSAGQGGTEAFF. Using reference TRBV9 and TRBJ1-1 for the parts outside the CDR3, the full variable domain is DSGVTQTPKHLITATGQRVTLRCSPRSGDLSVYWYQQSLDQGLQFLIQYYNGEERAKGNILERFSAQQFPDLHSELNLSSLELGDSALYFCASSAGQGGTEAFFGQGTRLTVV.

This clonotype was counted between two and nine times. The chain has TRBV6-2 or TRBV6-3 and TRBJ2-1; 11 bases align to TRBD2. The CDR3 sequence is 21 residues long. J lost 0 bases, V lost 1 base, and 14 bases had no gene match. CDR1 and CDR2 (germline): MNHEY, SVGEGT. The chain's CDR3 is CASSYYTSGSASPLSYNEQFF. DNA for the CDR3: TGTGCCAGCAGTTACTATACTAGCGGGAGCGCGTCTCCGCTCTCCTACAATGAGCAGTTCTTC.